The 21 T cell receptor beta chains given below trace back to one sample, sequenced in a study of shared clonotypes between healthy human individuals. Sequencing was performed with immunoSEQ multiplex PCR; in TCRdb, only in-frame clones are kept and a portion is missing. The sample includes about 1.1 million clones, around 78% of them seen just once. The source material was memory CD4+ T cells from PBMCs. Subset given: CD45RA-negative fraction. Receptors originate from a man aged 18 to 29 in good health. Some clones in this sample may be carry-over from other donors' samples.

V is TRBV6-1 and J is TRBJ2-4; the D gene is possibly TRBD2 (7 bases). The CDR3 consists of 13 residues. In germline, CDR1 is MNHNS, CDR2 SASEGT. V lost 8 bases, J lost 8 bases, and 16 bases lay in between. The CDR3 is CASGGGGNHIQYF. CDR3 DNA: TGTGCCAGCGGGGGAGGGGGGAACCACATTCAGTACTTC.

The chain carries TRBV6-1 and TRBJ1-1; a weak D match, TRBD1 (6 bases). This CDR3 has 14 residues. Germline CDR1 and CDR2: MNHNS and SASEGT. V lost 7 bases to trimming and J lost 4 bases, with 16 bases between them. This CDR3 is CASTPGQRGTEAFF. CDR3 sequence (DNA): TGTGCCAGCACCCCGGGACAAAGGGGCACTGAAGCTTTCTTT.

This sequence joins TRBV21-1 and TRBJ1-4. TRBV21-1 is a pseudogene locus. The CDR3 spans 16 residues. The CDR3 nucleotides read TGTGCCAGCAGCAAAAGAGGGAAAGCTCCTAATGAAAAACTGTTTTTT. Translating gives CASSKRGKAPNEKLFF.

As regards this clone: This could be a read error, since a much larger clone is one nucleotide away. Other nucleotide sequences in the sample specify the same CDR3. CDR3 sequence (DNA): TGTGCCAGCAGATACTACAATGAGCAGTTCTTC. As protein: CASRYYNEQFF. The chain combines TRBV2 with TRBJ2-1; D call uncertain. Germline V CDR1 and CDR2: SNHLY, FYNNEI. The CDR3 has 11 residues. V was cut by 6 bases and J by 3 bases, with 3 bases left in between.

The genes are TRBV18 and TRBJ2-5; D possibly uses TRBD1 or TRBD2 (5 bases each). Trimming shortened V by 6 bases and J by 2 bases, and 13 bases separated the two germline ends. Germline V CDR1 and CDR2: KGHSH, LQKENI. The CDR3 has 14 amino acids. The CDR3 region has the DNA TGTGCCAGCTCCCGGGACGTTCAGCAAGAGACCCAGTACTTC. This encodes CASSRDVQQETQYF.

The chain joins TRBV28 to TRBJ2-7; 7 positions match TRBD1. V gave up 5 bases and J gave up 6 bases; unmatched junction bases: 7. The CDR3 is 13 residues long. Germline lookup yields CDR1 MDHEN and CDR2 SYDVKM. The CDR3 loop reads CASSPRDRREQYF. CDR3 nucleotide sequence: TGTGCCAGCAGTCCACGGGACAGACGCGAGCAGTACTTC.

The V and J genes are TRBV9 and TRBJ2-7; D assignment may be TRBD1 or TRBD2 (5 bases each). This CDR3 region has 12 residues. CDR1 is SGDLS, CDR2 YYNGEE, per germline. Trimming removed 4 bases at V and 6 bases at J, with 11 bases between. The chain's CDR3 is CASSPPGGEQYF. Written as DNA, the CDR3 is TGTGCCAGCAGCCCTCCTGGGGGCGAGCAGTACTTC. The complete variable domain, with remaining parts taken from reference TRBV9 and TRBJ2-7, reads DSGVTQTPKHLITATGQRVTLRCSPRSGDLSVYWYQQSLDQGLQFLIQYYNGEERAKGNILERFSAQQFPDLHSELNLSSLELGDSALYFCASSPPGGEQYFGPGTRLTVT.

This rearrangement joins TRBV28 to TRBJ2-5; D uncertain. The V gene lost 5 bases and the J gene lost 5 bases, with 6 bases spanning the gap. The germline CDR1 and CDR2 sequences are MDHEN and SYDVKM. This CDR3 is built from 11 residues. The DNA of the CDR3 is TGTGCCAGCAGTGAAAGGGAGACCCAGTACTTC. It yields the protein CASSERETQYF.

This clone turned up a few times. The chain recombines TRBV7-2 with TRBJ2-2, with 7 nucleotides matching TRBD2. The germline gives CDR1 SGHTA, CDR2 FQGNSA. The CDR3 runs 16 residues. The V and J ends lost 1 base and 4 bases, in that order; junction bases with no gene match: 6. Here the CDR3 DNA reads TGTGCCAGCAGCTTAGGAGGGAGGGCCCTCACCGGGGAGCTGTTTTTT. Translation: CASSLGGRALTGELFF.

The CDR3 sequence: CASSGENTGELFF. CDR3 DNA: TGTGCCAGCTCCGGGGAGAACACCGGGGAGCTGTTTTTT. The chain is built from TRBV6-6 and TRBJ2-2, with D perhaps TRBD2 (5 bases). The CDR3 extends over 13 amino acids. Germline values: CDR1 MNHNY, CDR2 SVGAGI (reference sequence). V was clipped by 8 bases and J by 1 base, with 8 bases between them.

Comment on this clone: In the same sample, other DNA sequences code for this CDR3. The chain recombines TRBV6-5 with TRBJ2-7; 7 nucleotides match TRBD1. Germline V gives CDR1 MNHEY, CDR2 SVGAGI. V shed 4 bases, J shed 5 bases, and the junction held 8 bases outside the gene matches. The CDR3 runs to 14 residues. The CDR3 region has the DNA TGTGCCAGCAGTTTGGCAGGGGGAAGCGACGAGCAGTACTTC. Translation: CASSLAGGSDEQYF.

The chain combines TRBV9 with TRBJ2-3, with 12 positions matching TRBD2. This CDR3 is 16 amino acids long. Germline CDR1 reads SGDLS; CDR2 reads YYNGEE. The junction had 5 bases not matched to a gene; V was cut back by 1 base and J by 5 bases. In nucleotides, the CDR3 is TGTGCCAGCAGCGTATGGACTAGCGGGATGGGAGATACGCAGTATTTT. It is translated as CASSVWTSGMGDTQYF.

CDR3 DNA: TGTGCCAGCTCAGACAGGGGCCAAAAGTTCATGAACACTGAAGCTTTCTTT. Translated, it gives CASSDRGQKFMNTEAFF. The rearrangement links TRBV18 to TRBJ1-1; 8 bases fit TRBD1. From germline, CDR1 is KGHSH and CDR2 LQKENI. The CDR3 is made up of 17 amino acids. Unmatched junction bases numbered 11, after V lost 5 bases and J lost 0 bases.

The chain joins TRBV5-5 to TRBJ1-4; D is uncertain. The CDR3 has 14 amino acids. The V and J ends lost 1 base and 0 bases respectively, with 4 bases between them. The germline CDR1 and CDR2 sequences are SGHKS and YYEKEE (reference sequence). The CDR3 loop reads CASSLLPTNEKLFF. CDR3 nucleotide sequence: TGTGCCAGCAGCTTGCTGCCAACTAATGAAAAACTGTTTTTT.

The gene calls are TRBV5-1 and TRBJ2-2; 7 bases fit TRBD1. The V segment lost 3 bases and the J segment 4 bases; nucleotides outside the gene matches: 3. Per germline, CDR1 SGHRS and CDR2 YFSETQ. This CDR3 contains 14 residues. The CDR3 nucleotides are TGCGCCAGCAGCTGGGGACAGCGCACCGGGGAGCTGTTTTTT. Translating gives CASSWGQRTGELFF.

The chain combines TRBV7-9 with TRBJ2-3, with 8 bases matching TRBD2. CDR3 length equals 16 residues. V lost 4 bases and J lost 4; bases outside the gene matches: 10. The germline V gene has CDR1 SEHNR and CDR2 FQNEAQ (reference sequence). CDR3 sequence reads: CASSSPASGHPDTQYF. The CDR3 nucleotides read TGTGCCAGCAGCTCCCCGGCTAGCGGGCACCCAGATACGCAGTATTTT.

J is TRBJ2-5 and V is TRBV7-3, with 8 bases aligning to TRBD1. The J call may be incorrect, as the DNA end agrees better with TRBJ2-7. The CDR3 runs 13 residues. Germline V gene lookup returns CDR1 SGHTA and CDR2 FQGTGA. The DNA of the CDR3 is TGTGCCAGCAGCTCAGGGGGCCTAAACGAGCAGTACTTC. It translates to CASSSGGLNEQYF.

The CDR3 is CASSSGLHVEQYF. In DNA form, the CDR3 reads TGTGCCAGCAGCTCGGGACTCCATGTCGAGCAGTACTTC. The genes are TRBV7-9 and TRBJ2-7; D might be TRBD2 (6 bases). The CDR3 extends over 13 amino acids. Trimming pared 4 bases from V and 6 bases from J, leaving 13 bases between. Germline V gene data show CDR1 as SEHNR and CDR2 as FQNEAQ (reference sequence).

V and J are TRBV28 and TRBJ2-2; TRBD1 matches 10 bases. V shed 6 bases, J shed 7 bases, and the junction held 5 bases outside the gene matches. The germline V gene encodes CDR1 MDHEN and CDR2 SYDVKM. This CDR3 region has 14 residues. CDR3 nucleotide sequence: TGTGCCAGCAGCAGGACAGGGGGAAACGGGGAGCTGTTTTTT. The encoded protein is CASSRTGGNGELFF.

J is TRBJ1-1 and V is TRBV28; D possibly corresponds to TRBD1 (6 bases). The CDR3 covers 12 residues. From germline, CDR1 is MDHEN and CDR2 SYDVKM. Trimming pared 6 bases from V and 3 bases from J, leaving 8 bases between. The DNA for the CDR3 is TGTGCCAGCAGCGGACAGCACACTGAAGCTTTCTTT. It is translated as CASSGQHTEAFF.

V and J are TRBV28 and TRBJ1-2; 7 nucleotides match TRBD1. CDR1 is MDHEN, CDR2 SYDVKM, per germline. The J segment lost 6 bases and the V segment lost 5 bases, leaving 12 bases of the junction unmatched. CDR3 length: 15 amino acids. CDR3: CASSVGAGGLHGYTF. The CDR3 DNA follows: TGTGCCAGCAGTGTGGGGGCAGGGGGACTCCATGGCTACACCTTC.